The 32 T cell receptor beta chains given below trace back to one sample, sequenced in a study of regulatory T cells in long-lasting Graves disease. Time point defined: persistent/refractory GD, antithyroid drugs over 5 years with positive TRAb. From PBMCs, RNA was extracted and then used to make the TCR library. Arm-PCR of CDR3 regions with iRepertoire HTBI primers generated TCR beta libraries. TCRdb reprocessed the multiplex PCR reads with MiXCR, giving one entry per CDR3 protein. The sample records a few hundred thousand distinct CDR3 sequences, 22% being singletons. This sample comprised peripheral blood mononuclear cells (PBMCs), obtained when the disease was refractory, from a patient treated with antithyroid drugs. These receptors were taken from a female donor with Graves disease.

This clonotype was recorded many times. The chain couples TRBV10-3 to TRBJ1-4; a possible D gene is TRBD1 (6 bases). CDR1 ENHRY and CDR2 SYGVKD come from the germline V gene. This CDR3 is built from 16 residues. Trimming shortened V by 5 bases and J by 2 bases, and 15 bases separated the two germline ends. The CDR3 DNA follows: TGTGCCATCAGTTCTTCCCCAGGGGCGACTAATGAAAAACTGTTTTTT. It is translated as CAISSSPGATNEKLFF.

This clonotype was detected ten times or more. DNA for the CDR3: TGTGCCAGCGGCCGTGGAGCCGAAGAGACCCAGTACTTC. This encodes CASGRGAEETQYF. This chain connects TRBV12-3 or TRBV12-4 to TRBJ2-5; no definite D call. The CDR3 consists of 13 residues. V shed 8 bases and J shed 3 bases, with 13 bases lying between them.

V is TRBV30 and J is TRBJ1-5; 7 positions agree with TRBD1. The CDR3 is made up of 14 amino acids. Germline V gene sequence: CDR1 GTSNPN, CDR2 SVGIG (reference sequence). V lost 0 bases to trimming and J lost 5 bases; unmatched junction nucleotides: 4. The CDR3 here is CAWSVLTGDQPQHF. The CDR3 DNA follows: TGTGCCTGGAGTGTACTTACAGGGGATCAGCCCCAGCATTTT. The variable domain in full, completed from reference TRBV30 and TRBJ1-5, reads SQTIHQWPATLVQPVGSPLSLECTVEGTSNPNLYWYRQAAGRGLQLLFYSVGIGQISSEVPQNLSASRPQDRQFILSSKKLLLSDSGFYLCAWSVLTGDQPQHFGDGTRLSIL.

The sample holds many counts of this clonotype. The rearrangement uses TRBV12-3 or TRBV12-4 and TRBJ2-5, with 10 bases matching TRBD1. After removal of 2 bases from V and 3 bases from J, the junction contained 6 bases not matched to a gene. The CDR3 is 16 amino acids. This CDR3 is CASSLRGQGSEETQYF. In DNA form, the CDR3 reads TGTGCCAGCAGTTTACGGGGACAGGGGTCCGAAGAGACCCAGTACTTC.

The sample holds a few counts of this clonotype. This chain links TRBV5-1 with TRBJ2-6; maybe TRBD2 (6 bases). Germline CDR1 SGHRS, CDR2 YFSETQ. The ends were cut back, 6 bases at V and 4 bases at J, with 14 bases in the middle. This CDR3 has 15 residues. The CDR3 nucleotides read TGCGCCAGCAATGGAGGGTCGACCGGGGCCAACGTCCTGACTTTC. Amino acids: CASNGGSTGANVLTF.

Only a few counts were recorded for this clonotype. The CDR3 DNA is TGTGCCTGGAGTGTGCCCCGGGCGGCGGCCCCCGGAAAACTGTTTTTT. This encodes CAWSVPRAAAPGKLFF. The chain carries TRBV30 and TRBJ1-4; D is undetermined. This CDR3 region has 16 residues. Germline assignment: CDR1 GTSNPN and CDR2 SVGIG (reference sequence). Trimming took off 0 bases at V and 10 bases at J, with 21 bases between the two ends.

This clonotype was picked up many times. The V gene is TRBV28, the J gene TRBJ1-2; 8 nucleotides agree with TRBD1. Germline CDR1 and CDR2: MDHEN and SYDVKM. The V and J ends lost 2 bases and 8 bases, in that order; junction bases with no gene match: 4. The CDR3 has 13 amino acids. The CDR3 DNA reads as TGTGCCAGCAGTTTAGGGGGGACAGGAGGCTACACCTTC. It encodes CASSLGGTGGYTF.

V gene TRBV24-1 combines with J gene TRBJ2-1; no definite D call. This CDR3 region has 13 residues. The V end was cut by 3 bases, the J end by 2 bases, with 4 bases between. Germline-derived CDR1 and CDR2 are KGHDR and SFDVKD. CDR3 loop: CATSDRTYNEQFF. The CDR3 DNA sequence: TGTGCCACCAGTGATAGGACCTACAATGAGCAGTTCTTC.

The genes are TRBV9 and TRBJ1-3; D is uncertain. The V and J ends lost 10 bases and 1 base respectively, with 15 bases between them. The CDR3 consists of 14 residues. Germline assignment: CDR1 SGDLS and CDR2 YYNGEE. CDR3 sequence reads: CAGINPESGNTIYF. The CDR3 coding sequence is TGTGCCGGCATTAACCCGGAATCTGGAAACACCATATATTTT.

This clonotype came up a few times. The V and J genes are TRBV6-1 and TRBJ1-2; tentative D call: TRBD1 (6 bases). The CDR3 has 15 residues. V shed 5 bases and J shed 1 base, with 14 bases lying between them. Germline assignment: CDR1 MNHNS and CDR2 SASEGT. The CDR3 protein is CASSPQTGVNYGYTF. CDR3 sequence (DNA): TGTGCCAGCAGTCCCCAGACAGGAGTTAACTATGGCTACACCTTC.

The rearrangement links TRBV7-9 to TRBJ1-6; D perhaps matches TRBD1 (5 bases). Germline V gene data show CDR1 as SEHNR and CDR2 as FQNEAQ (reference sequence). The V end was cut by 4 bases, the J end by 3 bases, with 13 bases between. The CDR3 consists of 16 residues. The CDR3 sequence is CASSSAGTYYNSPLHF. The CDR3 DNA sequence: TGTGCCAGCAGCTCAGCCGGGACGTACTATAATTCACCCCTCCACTTT. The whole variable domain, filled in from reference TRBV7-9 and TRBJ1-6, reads DTGVSQNPRHKITKRGQNVTFRCDPISEHNRLYWYRQTLGQGPEFLTYFQNEAQLEKSRLLSDRFSAERPKGSFSTLEIQRTEQGDSAMYLCASSSAGTYYNSPLHFGNGTRLTVT.

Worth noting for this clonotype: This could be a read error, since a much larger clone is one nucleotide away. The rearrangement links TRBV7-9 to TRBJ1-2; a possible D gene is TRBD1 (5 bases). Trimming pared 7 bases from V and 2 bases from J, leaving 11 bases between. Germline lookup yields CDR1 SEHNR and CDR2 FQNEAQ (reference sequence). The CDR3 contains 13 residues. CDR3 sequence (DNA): TGTGCCAGCATCCCCGGACAAAACTATGGCTACACCTTC. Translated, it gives CASIPGQNYGYTF.

DNA of the CDR3: TGTGCCAGCAGGTACTCTGGAAACACCATATATTTT. It specifies CASRYSGNTIYF. The chain links TRBV2 to TRBJ1-3; D gene uncertain. Per the germline V gene, CDR1 is SNHLY and CDR2 is FYNNEI. The CDR3 extends over 12 amino acids. Deletions cut 6 bases from V and 0 bases from J, with 3 bases between.

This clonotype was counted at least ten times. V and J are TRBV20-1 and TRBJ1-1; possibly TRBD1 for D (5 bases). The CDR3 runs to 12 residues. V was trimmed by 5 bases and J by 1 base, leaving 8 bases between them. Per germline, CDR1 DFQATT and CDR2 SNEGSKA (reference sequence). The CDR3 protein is CSAPDRNTEAFF. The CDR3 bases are TGCAGTGCTCCTGACAGGAACACTGAAGCTTTCTTT.

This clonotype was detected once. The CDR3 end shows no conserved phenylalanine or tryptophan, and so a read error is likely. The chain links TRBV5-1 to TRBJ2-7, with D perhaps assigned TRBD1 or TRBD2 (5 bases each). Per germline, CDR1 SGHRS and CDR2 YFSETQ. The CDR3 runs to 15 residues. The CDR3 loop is CASSLALGTSSEQYS. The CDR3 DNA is TGCGCCAGCAGCTTGGCCCTGGGGACGTCCTCCGAGCAGTACTCC.

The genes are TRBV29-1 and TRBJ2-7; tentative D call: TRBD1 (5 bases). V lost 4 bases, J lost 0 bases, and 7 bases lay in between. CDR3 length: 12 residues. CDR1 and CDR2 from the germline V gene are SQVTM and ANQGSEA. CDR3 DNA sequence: TGCAGCGTTGCAGGGTTCTCCTACGAGCAGTACTTC. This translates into CSVAGFSYEQYF.

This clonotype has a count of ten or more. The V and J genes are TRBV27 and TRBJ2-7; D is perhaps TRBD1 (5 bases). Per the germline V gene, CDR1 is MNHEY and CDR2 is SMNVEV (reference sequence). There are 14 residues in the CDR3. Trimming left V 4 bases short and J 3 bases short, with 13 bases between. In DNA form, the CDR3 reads TGTGCCAGCAGTTCCCAGGGTTGGAGCTACGAGCAGTACTTC. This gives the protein CASSSQGWSYEQYF.

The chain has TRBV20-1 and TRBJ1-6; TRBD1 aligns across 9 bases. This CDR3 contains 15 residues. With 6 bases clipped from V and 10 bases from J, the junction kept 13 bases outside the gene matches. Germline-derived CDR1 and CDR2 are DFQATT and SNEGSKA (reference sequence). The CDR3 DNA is TGCAGTGCAACCTTTCCCGGGACAGGGTACTCACCCCTCCACTTT. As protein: CSATFPGTGYSPLHF.

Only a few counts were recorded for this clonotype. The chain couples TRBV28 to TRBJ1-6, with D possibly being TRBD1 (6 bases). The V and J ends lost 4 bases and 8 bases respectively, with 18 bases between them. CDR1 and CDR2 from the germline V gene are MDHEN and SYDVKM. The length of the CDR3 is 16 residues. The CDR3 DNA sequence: TGTGCCAGCAGTTCATTAATGGCAGGGGAGCATTCACCCCTCCACTTT. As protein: CASSSLMAGEHSPLHF.

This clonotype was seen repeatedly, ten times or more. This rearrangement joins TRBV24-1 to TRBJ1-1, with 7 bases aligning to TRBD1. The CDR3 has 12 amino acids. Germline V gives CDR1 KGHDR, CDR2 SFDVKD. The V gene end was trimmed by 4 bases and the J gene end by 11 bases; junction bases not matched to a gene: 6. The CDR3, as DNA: TGTGCCACCAGTGAGGCGACAGGGAGGGCTTTCTTT. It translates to CATSEATGRAFF.

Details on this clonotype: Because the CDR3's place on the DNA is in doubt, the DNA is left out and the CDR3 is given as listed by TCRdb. CDR3 sequence reads: CASSVAGGTEALF. V gene TRBV9 combines with J gene TRBJ1-1. The CDR3 length equals 13 residues, ends included. The germline gives CDR1 SGDLS, CDR2 YYNGEE.

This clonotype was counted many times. In DNA form, the CDR3 reads TGCGCCAGCAGCCTGCGGACAGGGGAGACTAGCGGGTCCTCCTACGAGCAGTACTTC. This gives the protein CASSLRTGETSGSSYEQYF. The rearrangement uses TRBV4-1 and TRBJ2-7, with D perhaps matching TRBD2 (10 bases). Looked up from germline, CDR1 is MGHRA and CDR2 is YSYEKL. The CDR3 sequence is 19 residues long. Trimming took 4 bases from V and 0 from J, leaving 25 bases between them.

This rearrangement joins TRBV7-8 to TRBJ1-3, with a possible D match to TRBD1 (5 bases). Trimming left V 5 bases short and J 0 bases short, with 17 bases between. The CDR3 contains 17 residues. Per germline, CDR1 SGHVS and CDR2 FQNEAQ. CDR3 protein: CASSASPRGASGNTIYF. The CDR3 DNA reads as TGTGCCAGCAGCGCAAGCCCGCGGGGCGCCTCTGGAAACACCATATATTTT.

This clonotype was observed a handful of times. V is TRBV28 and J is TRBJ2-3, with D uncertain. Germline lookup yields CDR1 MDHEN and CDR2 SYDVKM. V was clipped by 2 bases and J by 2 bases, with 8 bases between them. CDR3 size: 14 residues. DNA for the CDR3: TGTGCCAGCAGTTTAGGAGAAAACACAGATACGCAGTATTTT. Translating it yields CASSLGENTDTQYF.

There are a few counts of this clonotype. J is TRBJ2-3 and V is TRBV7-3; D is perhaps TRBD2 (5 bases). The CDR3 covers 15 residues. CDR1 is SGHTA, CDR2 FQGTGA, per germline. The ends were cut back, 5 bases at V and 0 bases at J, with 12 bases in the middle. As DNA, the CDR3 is TGTGCCAGCAGCCGTTCGGGAAGTAGCACAGATACGCAGTATTTT. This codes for CASSRSGSSTDTQYF.

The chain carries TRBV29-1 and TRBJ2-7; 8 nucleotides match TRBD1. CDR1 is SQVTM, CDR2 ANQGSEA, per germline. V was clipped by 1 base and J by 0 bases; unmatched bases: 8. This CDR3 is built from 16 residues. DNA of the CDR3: TGCAGCGTTGAAGTCACGGACAGGGATAGCTCCTACGAGCAGTACTTC. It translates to CSVEVTDRDSSYEQYF.

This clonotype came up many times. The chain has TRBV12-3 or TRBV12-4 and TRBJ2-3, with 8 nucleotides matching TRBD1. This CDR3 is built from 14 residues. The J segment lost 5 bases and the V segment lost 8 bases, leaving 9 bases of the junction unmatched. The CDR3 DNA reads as TGTGCCAGCTGCCGACAGGGGAAAGGAGATACGCAGTATTTT. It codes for CASCRQGKGDTQYF.

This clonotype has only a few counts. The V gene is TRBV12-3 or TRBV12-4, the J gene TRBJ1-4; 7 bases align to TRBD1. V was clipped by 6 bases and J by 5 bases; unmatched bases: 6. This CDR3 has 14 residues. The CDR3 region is CASSRPGQNEKLFF. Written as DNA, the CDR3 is TGTGCCAGCAGCCGACCGGGACAGAATGAAAAACTGTTTTTT.

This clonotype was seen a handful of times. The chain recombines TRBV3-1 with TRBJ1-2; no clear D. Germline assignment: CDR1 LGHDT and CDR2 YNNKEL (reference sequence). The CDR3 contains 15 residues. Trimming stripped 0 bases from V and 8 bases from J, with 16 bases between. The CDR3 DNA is TGTGCCAGCAGCCAAGATCACCGGGTTTTGTGGGGCTACACCTTC. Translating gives CASSQDHRVLWGYTF.

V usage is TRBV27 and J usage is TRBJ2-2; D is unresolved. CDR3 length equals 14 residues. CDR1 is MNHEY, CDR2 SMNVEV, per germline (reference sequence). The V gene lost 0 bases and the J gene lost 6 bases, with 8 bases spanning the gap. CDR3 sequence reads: CASSLSPGPGELFF. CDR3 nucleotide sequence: TGTGCCAGCAGTTTATCGCCCGGCCCCGGGGAGCTGTTTTTT.

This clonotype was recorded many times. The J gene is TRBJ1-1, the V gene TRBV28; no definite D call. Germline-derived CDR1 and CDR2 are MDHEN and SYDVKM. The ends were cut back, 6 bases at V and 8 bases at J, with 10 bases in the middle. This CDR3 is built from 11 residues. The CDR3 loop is CASSFSSEAFF. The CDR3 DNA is TGTGCCAGCAGCTTCTCGTCGGAAGCTTTCTTT.

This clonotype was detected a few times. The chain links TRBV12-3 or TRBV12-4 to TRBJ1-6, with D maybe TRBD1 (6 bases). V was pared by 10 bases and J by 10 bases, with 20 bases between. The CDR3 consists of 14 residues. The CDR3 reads CATSRGQFGSPLHF. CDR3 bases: TGTGCCACCTCCCGAGGACAGTTTGGATCACCCCTCCACTTT.